The 23 T cell receptor beta chains below were found in one sample sequenced in a study of blood T cell repertoires in COVID-19. The data were produced by immunoSEQ multiplex PCR, yet TCRdb's version contains in-frame clones alone and is incomplete. The sample has approximately 210,000 clones, around 85% seen once; the top ten hold 0.85% to 0.95%. The source material was peripheral blood. The receptor set was obtained from a man aged 55 to 70 with COVID-19, enrolled during active disease.

This clone has a single count. The chain carries TRBV6-1 and TRBJ1-2, with unresolved D. Germline loops: CDR1 MNHNS, CDR2 SASEGT. Trimming took off 2 bases at V and 4 bases at J, with 8 bases between the two ends. CDR3 length: 13 residues. This CDR3 is CASSEMRGYGYTF. Here the CDR3 DNA reads TGTGCCAGCAGTGAAATGCGGGGCTATGGCTACACCTTC.

This chain uses TRBV2 with TRBJ2-7; the D gene is possibly TRBD1 (5 bases). There are 15 residues in the CDR3. V was trimmed by 2 bases and J by 0 bases, leaving 11 bases between them. Germline V lookup: CDR1 SNHLY, CDR2 FYNNEI. CDR3 loop: CASSERGLLSYEQYF. The CDR3 DNA follows: TGTGCCAGCAGTGAAAGGGGCCTCCTCTCCTACGAGCAGTACTTC.

The chain carries TRBV3-1 (or the pseudogene TRBV3-2) and TRBJ1-2; 11 nucleotides line up with TRBD1. The CDR3 is made up of 14 amino acids. V dropped 1 base and J dropped 7; count of bases not matched to a gene: 2. The germline V gene has CDR1 LGHDT and CDR2 YNNKEL (reference sequence). CDR3 DNA sequence: TGTGCCAGCAGCCAAGGAGGGACAGGGGGTGGCTACACCTTC. It specifies CASSQGGTGGGYTF.

The chain couples TRBV11-3 to TRBJ2-3; D is possibly TRBD2 (5 bases). Trimming shortened V by 5 bases and J by 4 bases, and 10 bases separated the two germline ends. Looked up from germline, CDR1 is SGHNT and CDR2 is YENEEA. The CDR3 loop spans 13 amino acids. CDR3 nucleotide sequence: TGTGCCAGCAGCCCACTCGGGGCAGATACGCAGTATTTT. This translates into CASSPLGADTQYF. Based on the CDR3 plus reference TRBV11-3 and TRBJ2-3, the full variable domain is EAGVVQSPRYKIIEKKQPVAFWCNPISGHNTLYWYLQNLGQGPELLIRYENEEAVDDSQLPKDRFSAERLKGVDSTLKIQPAELGDSAVYLCASSPLGADTQYFGPGTRLTVL.

The chain uses TRBV29-1 and TRBJ2-2; no definite D call. Looked up from germline, CDR1 is SQVTM and CDR2 is ANQGSEA. CDR3 length: 13 residues. The V gene lost 2 bases and the J gene lost 1 base, with 5 bases spanning the gap. The CDR3 DNA follows: TGCAGCGTTGAAAGAGAGAACACCGGGGAGCTGTTTTTT. It yields the protein CSVERENTGELFF.

The V call is TRBV5-1, the J call TRBJ2-6; the D gene is possibly TRBD1 (5 bases). The germline CDR1 and CDR2 sequences are SGHRS and YFSETQ. Trimming took off 8 bases at V and 0 bases at J, with 15 bases between the two ends. This CDR3 comprises 16 residues. The CDR3 DNA reads TGCGCCAGTAGACAGACTCCTATCTCTGGGGCCAACGTCCTGACTTTC. Its protein is CASRQTPISGANVLTF.

The chain links TRBV19 to TRBJ2-1, with D hard to call. V dropped 0 bases and J dropped 15 bases, with 12 bases sitting between them. This CDR3 is 12 amino acids long. CDR1 is LNHDA, CDR2 SQIVND, per germline (reference sequence). CDR3 in DNA: TGTGCCAGTAGTATAGAGAACAGTCGGCGGTTCTTC. It codes for CASSIENSRRFF.

The chain recombines TRBV27 with TRBJ1-6; D might be TRBD1 (5 bases). V was trimmed by 6 bases and J by 4 bases, leaving 10 bases between them. Germline CDR1 and CDR2: MNHEY and SMNVEV (reference sequence). The CDR3 is made up of 14 amino acids. CDR3 protein: CASRTTDYNSPLHF. The CDR3, as DNA: TGTGCCAGCAGGACGACAGATTATAATTCACCCCTCCACTTT.

The rearrangement uses TRBV18 and TRBJ1-1, with D perhaps TRBD1 (6 bases). The CDR3 extends over 13 amino acids. Germline lookup yields CDR1 KGHSH and CDR2 LQKENI. The V gene lost 4 bases and the J gene lost 2 bases, with 8 bases spanning the gap. The CDR3 reads CASSQQGNTEAFF. The CDR3 DNA sequence: TGTGCCAGCTCACAACAGGGAAACACTGAAGCTTTCTTT.

The rearrangement links TRBV15 to TRBJ1-5; D is unresolved. The CDR3 has 12 amino acids. The ends were cut back, 5 bases at V and 9 bases at J, with 11 bases in the middle. Germline CDR1 is LNHNV and CDR2 is YYDKDF (reference sequence). Written as DNA, the CDR3 is TGTGCCACCAGCGCCGGGCGGGGGCCCCAGCATTTT. Translating it yields CATSAGRGPQHF. Complete variable domain (other parts from reference TRBV15 and TRBJ1-5): DAMVIQNPRYQVTQFGKPVTLSCSQTLNHNVMYWYQQKSSQAPKLLFHYYDKDFNNEADTPDNFQSRRPNTSFCFLDIRSPGLGDTAMYLCATSAGRGPQHFGDGTRLSIL.

The gene calls are TRBV19 and TRBJ1-6; D is uncertain. Trimming removed 5 bases from V and 1 base from J, with 6 bases in between. The CDR3 consists of 14 residues. Germline V gene data show CDR1 as LNHDA and CDR2 as SQIVND (reference sequence). In DNA form, the CDR3 reads TGTGCCAGTAGTCAACAGTCCTATAATTCACCCCTCCACTTT. It yields the protein CASSQQSYNSPLHF.

CDR3 sequence reads: CATSRQGRSGANVLTF. CDR3 nucleotide sequence: TGTGCCACCAGTAGACAGGGAAGATCTGGGGCCAACGTCCTGACTTTC. V gene TRBV24-1 combines with J gene TRBJ2-6; TRBD1 matches at 7 bases. Looked up from germline, CDR1 is KGHDR and CDR2 is SFDVKD. V gave up 6 bases and J gave up 1 base; unmatched junction bases: 5. The CDR3 has 16 amino acids.

The rearrangement links TRBV24-1 to TRBJ1-5; D might be TRBD1 (5 bases). The CDR3 sequence is 14 residues long. CDR1 KGHDR and CDR2 SFDVKD come from the germline V gene. The V end was cut by 4 bases, the J end by 3 bases, with 9 bases between. This chain's CDR3 is CATSDPGNNQPQHF. CDR3 sequence (DNA): TGTGCCACCAGTGACCCAGGGAACAATCAGCCCCAGCATTTT.

As DNA, the CDR3 is TGTGCCAGCAGCGGCGGGCCGAATAATTCACCCCTCCACTTT. Amino acid sequence: CASSGGPNNSPLHF. This chain connects TRBV9 to TRBJ1-6; D is unresolved. Trimming took 3 bases from V and 5 from J, leaving 9 bases between them. The CDR3 spans 14 residues. Germline CDR1 SGDLS, CDR2 YYNGEE. Full variable domain (missing parts from reference TRBV9 and TRBJ1-6): DSGVTQTPKHLITATGQRVTLRCSPRSGDLSVYWYQQSLDQGLQFLIQYYNGEERAKGNILERFSAQQFPDLHSELNLSSLELGDSALYFCASSGGPNNSPLHFGNGTRLTVT.

CDR3 region: CASRIDRGPQPQHF. For the CDR3, the DNA is TGTGCCAGCCGAATAGACAGGGGTCCTCAGCCCCAGCATTTT. This chain connects TRBV7-8 to TRBJ1-5; TRBD1 matches 8 bases. CDR3 size: 14 residues. J lost 6 bases, V lost 8 bases, and 9 bases had no gene match. Per the germline V gene, CDR1 is SGHVS and CDR2 is FQNEAQ.

DNA of the CDR3: TGTGCCAGCAGCCAAGATCGACAGGGGATTTACAATGAGCAGTTCTTC. This codes for CASSQDRQGIYNEQFF. The rearrangement uses TRBV3-1 (or the pseudogene TRBV3-2) and TRBJ2-1, with 8 bases identical to TRBD1. V gave up 0 bases and J gave up 4 bases; unmatched junction bases: 5. The CDR3 extends over 16 amino acids. Germline V gives CDR1 LGHDT, CDR2 YNNKEL (reference sequence).

The chain is built from TRBV6-1 and TRBJ2-4; 7 bases match TRBD2. V shed 2 bases, J shed 3 bases, and the junction held 7 bases outside the gene matches. The CDR3 has 16 residues. Germline V gene sequence: CDR1 MNHNS, CDR2 SASEGT. The CDR3 DNA is TGTGCCAGCAGTGAATTGCGGGGGTATGTCAAAAACATTCAGTACTTC. Its protein product is CASSELRGYVKNIQYF.

The chain links TRBV28 to TRBJ1-4; D call uncertain. Looked up from germline, CDR1 is MDHEN and CDR2 is SYDVKM. The CDR3 loop spans 20 amino acids. The V and J ends lost 4 bases and 1 base respectively, with 25 bases between them. The CDR3 region is CASSSAPVRGPPLTNEKLFF. CDR3 DNA sequence: TGTGCCAGCAGTTCGGCCCCGGTCCGAGGCCCTCCCCTAACTAATGAAAAACTGTTTTTT.

This clone was observed a handful of times. V is TRBV27 and J is TRBJ1-1, with D perhaps TRBD1 (5 bases). V lost 4 bases to trimming and J lost 0 bases, with 12 bases between them. The germline V gene has CDR1 MNHEY and CDR2 SMNVEV (reference sequence). The CDR3 runs 15 residues. DNA for the CDR3: TGTGCCAGCAGTTGGGGAATGACAGTGAACACTGAAGCTTTCTTT. This sequence encodes CASSWGMTVNTEAFF.

This clone was picked up one time. This chain links TRBV29-1 with TRBJ2-2; 8 bases line up with TRBD1. V was clipped by 6 bases and J by 4 bases; unmatched bases: 1. CDR1 SQVTM and CDR2 ANQGSEA come from the germline V gene. The CDR3 runs 12 residues. The DNA for the CDR3 is TGCAGCGTACAGGGGGGCACCGGGGAGCTGTTTTTT. Its protein is CSVQGGTGELFF.

This chain uses TRBV30 with TRBJ2-7; the D gene is possibly TRBD2 (6 bases). V lost 2 bases to trimming and J lost 5 bases, with 10 bases between them. Germline V gives CDR1 GTSNPN, CDR2 SVGIG (reference sequence). This CDR3 has 12 residues. The CDR3: CAWSLGGHEQYF. The CDR3 DNA sequence: TGTGCCTGGAGTCTCGGGGGTCACGAGCAGTACTTC.

This clone has a single count. The gene calls are TRBV28 and TRBJ1-2; no firm D call. This CDR3 is built from 15 residues. Trimming removed 5 bases at V and 0 bases at J, with 13 bases between. Germline assignment: CDR1 MDHEN and CDR2 SYDVKM. CDR3 sequence reads: CASSTSPGSNYGYTF. The DNA of the CDR3 is TGTGCCAGCAGTACCTCCCCGGGATCTAACTATGGCTACACCTTC.

The J gene is TRBJ2-2, the V gene TRBV5-1; possibly TRBD2 for D (6 bases). V dropped 0 bases and J dropped 4 bases, with 10 bases sitting between them. This CDR3 has 15 amino acids. Germline CDR1 and CDR2: SGHRS and YFSETQ. DNA of the CDR3: TGCGCCAGCAGCTTGGCAGCGGGCAGCACCGGGGAGCTGTTTTTT. Encoded protein: CASSLAAGSTGELFF.